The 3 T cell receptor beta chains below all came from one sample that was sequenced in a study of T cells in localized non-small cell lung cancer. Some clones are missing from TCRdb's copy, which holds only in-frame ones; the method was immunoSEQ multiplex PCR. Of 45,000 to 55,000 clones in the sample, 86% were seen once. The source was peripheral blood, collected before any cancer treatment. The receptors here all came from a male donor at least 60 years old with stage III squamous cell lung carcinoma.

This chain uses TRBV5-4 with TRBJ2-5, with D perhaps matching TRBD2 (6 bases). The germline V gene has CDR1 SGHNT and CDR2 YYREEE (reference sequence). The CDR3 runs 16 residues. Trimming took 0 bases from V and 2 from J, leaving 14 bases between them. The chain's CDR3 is CASSLARRGPQETQYF. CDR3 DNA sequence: TGTGCCAGCAGCTTGGCTCGGCGGGGCCCGCAAGAGACCCAGTACTTC.

The CDR3 is CASSLFPFQGTFF. CDR3 nucleotides: TGTGCCAGCAGTTTATTCCCCTTTCAGGGAACTTTCTTT. The chain uses TRBV27 and TRBJ1-1; possible D gene TRBD1, 5 bases. Trimming took 1 base from V and 12 from J, leaving 15 bases between them. This CDR3 contains 13 residues. CDR1 is MNHEY and CDR2 is SMNVEV in the germline V gene (reference sequence).

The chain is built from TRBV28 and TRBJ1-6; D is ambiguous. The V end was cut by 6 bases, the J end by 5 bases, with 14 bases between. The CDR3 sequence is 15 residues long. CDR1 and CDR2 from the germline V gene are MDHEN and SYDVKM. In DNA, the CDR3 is TGTGCCAGCAGAGTCAGGATGACAAATAATTCACCCCTCCACTTT. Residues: CASRVRMTNNSPLHF. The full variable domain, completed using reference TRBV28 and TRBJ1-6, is DVKVTQSSRYLVKRTGEKVFLECVQDMDHENMFWYRQDPGLGLRLIYFSYDVKMKEKGDIPEGYSVSREKKERFSLILESASTNQTSMYLCASRVRMTNNSPLHFGNGTRLTVT.